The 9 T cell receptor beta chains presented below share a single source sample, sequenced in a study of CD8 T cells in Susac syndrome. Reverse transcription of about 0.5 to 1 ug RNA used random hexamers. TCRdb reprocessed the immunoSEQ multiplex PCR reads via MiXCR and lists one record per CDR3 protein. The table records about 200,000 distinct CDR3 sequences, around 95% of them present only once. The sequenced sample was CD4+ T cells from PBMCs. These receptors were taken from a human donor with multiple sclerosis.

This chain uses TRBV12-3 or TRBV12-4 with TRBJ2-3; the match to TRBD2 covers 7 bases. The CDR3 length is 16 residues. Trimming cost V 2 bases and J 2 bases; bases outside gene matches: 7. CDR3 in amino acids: CASSLPWGGDTDTQYF. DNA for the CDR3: TGTGCCAGCAGTTTACCTTGGGGGGGGGACACAGATACGCAGTATTTT.

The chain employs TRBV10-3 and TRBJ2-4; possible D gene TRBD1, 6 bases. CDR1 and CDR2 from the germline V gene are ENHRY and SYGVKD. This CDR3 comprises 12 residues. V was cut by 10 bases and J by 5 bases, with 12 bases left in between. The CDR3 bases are TGTGCCACCAGGACAGCGGAAAACATTCAGTACTTC. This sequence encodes CATRTAENIQYF.

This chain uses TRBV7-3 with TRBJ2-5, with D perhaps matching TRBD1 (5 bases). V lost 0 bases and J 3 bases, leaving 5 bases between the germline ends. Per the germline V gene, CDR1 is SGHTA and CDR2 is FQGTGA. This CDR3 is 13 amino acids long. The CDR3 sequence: CASSLTQEETQYF. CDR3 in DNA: TGTGCCAGCAGCTTAACACAGGAAGAGACCCAGTACTTC. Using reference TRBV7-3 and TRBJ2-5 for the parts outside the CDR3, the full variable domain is GAGVSQTPSNKVTEKGKYVELRCDPISGHTALYWYRQSLGQGPEFLIYFQGTGAADDSGLPNDRFFAVRPEGSVSTLKIQRTERGDSAVYLCASSLTQEETQYFGPGTRLLVL.

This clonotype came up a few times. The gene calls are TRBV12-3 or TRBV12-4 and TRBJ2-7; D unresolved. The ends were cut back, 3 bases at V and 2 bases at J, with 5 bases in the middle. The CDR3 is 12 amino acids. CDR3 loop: CASSFGPYEQYV. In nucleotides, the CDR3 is TGTGCCAGCAGTTTTGGCCCCTACGAGCAGTACGTC.

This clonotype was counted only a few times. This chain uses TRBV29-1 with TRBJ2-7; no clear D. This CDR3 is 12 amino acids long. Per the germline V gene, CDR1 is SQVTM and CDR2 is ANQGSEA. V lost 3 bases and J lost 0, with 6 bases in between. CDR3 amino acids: CSVEVSSYEQYF. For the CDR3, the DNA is TGCAGCGTTGAGGTCAGCTCCTACGAGCAGTACTTC.

The CDR3 protein is CASGSIGSEGYTF. DNA of the CDR3: TGTGCTAGTGGTTCGATAGGGTCGGAAGGCTACACCTTC. The chain links TRBV12-5 to TRBJ1-2, with no clear D. The CDR3 sequence is 13 residues long. Trimming took 4 bases from V and 8 from J, leaving 14 bases between them. The V gene's germline CDR1 is LGHNT and CDR2 FRNRAP.

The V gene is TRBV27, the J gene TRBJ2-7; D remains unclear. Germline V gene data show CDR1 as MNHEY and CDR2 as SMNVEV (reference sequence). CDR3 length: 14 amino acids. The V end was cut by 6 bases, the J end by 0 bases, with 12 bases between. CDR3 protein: CASRTRPVSYEQYF. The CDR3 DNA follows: TGTGCCAGCAGGACCCGGCCGGTCTCCTACGAGCAGTACTTC.

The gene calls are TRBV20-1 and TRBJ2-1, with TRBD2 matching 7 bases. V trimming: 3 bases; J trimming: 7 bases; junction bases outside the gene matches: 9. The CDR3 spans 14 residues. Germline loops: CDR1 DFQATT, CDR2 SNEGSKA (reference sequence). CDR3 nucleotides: TGCAGTGCTAGTTGGCGGGGGACTTTGAATGAGCAGTTCTTC. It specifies CSASWRGTLNEQFF.

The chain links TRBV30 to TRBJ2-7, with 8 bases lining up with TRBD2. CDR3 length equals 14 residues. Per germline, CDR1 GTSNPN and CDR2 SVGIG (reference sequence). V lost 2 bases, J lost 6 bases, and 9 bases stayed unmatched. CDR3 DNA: TGTGCCTGGAGTTTGCGGGGGGCGCTTGGCGAGCAGTACTTC. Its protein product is CAWSLRGALGEQYF.